This T cell receptor (beta chain) was found in a study of blood T cell repertoires in COVID-19. Here immunoSEQ multiplex PCR was the method, and the copy in TCRdb shows in-frame clones only, minus some. Among approximately 40,000 clones listed, more than 85% were seen once. Material for sequencing was peripheral blood. The sequence was collected from a woman aged 80 or older with acute or convalescent COVID-19.

CDR3 sequence: CAISESYSSYNSPLHF. The CDR3, as DNA: TGTGCCATCAGTGAGTCGTATAGCTCCTATAATTCACCCCTCCACTTT. This chain links TRBV10-3 with TRBJ1-6; no clear D gene. Germline CDR1 reads ENHRY; CDR2 reads SYGVKD. This CDR3 has 16 amino acids. Trimming shortened V by 0 bases and J by 0 bases, and 6 bases separated the two germline ends.